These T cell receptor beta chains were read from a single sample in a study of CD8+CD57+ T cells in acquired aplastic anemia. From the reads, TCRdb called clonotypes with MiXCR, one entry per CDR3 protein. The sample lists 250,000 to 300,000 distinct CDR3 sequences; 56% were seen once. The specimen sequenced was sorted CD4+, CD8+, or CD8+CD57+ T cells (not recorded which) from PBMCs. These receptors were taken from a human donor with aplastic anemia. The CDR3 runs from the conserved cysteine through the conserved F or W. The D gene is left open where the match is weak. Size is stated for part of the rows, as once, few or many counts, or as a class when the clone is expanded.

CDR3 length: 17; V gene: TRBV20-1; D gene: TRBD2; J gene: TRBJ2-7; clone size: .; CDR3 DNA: TGCAGTGCTAGAGTCCGCTGGAGACTAGCGGGAGACTACGAGCAGTACTTC; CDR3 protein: CSARVRWRLAGDYEQYF
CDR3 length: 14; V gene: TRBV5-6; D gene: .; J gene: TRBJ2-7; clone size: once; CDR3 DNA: TGTGCCAGCAGAGATGGGGGCACAACGAACGAGCAGTACTTC; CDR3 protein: CASRDGGTTNEQYF
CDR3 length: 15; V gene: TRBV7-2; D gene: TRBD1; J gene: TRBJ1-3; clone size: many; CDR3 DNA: TGTGCCAGCAGCCCTACAGGGGGTGTTGGAAACACCATATATTTT; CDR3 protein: CASSPTGGVGNTIYF
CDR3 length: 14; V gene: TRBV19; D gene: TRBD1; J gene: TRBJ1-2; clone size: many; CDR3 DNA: TGTGCCAGTAGTGAGTCAGGGGGCGGCTATGGCTACACCTTC; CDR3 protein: CASSESGGGYGYTF
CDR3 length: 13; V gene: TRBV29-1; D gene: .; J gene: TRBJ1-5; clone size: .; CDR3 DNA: TGCAGCGTTGGGCATGATAGCAATCAGCCCCATCATTTT; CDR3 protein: CSVGHDSNQPHHF
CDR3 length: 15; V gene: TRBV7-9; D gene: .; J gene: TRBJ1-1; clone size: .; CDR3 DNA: TGTGCCAGCAGCTCCCCAAGACAGATGAACACTGAAGCTTTCTTT; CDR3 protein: CASSSPRQMNTEAFF
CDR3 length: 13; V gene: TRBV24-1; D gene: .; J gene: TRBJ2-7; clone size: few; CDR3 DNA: TGTGCCACCAGTTCGGCGGTCTCCTACGAGCAGTACTTC; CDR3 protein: CATSSAVSYEQYF
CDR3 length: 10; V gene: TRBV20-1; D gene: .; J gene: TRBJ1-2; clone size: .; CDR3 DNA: TGCAGTGCCCCGACAGTTGGAAACACCTTC; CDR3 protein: CSAPTVGNTF
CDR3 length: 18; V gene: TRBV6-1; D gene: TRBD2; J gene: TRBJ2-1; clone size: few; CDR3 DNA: TGTGCCAGCAGTGAAGGGGGCTTGGGGACTAGCGGGAGTGATGAGCAGTTCTTC; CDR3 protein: CASSEGGLGTSGSDEQFF
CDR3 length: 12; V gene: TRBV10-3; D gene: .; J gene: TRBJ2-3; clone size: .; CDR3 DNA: TGTGCCATCAAGCCAGACACAGATACGCAGTATTTT; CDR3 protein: CAIKPDTDTQYF
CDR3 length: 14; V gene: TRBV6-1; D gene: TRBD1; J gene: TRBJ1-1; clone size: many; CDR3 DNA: TGTGCCAGCAGTGAAGCGGGCTTACAGGGGCCCGCTTTCTTT; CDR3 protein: CASSEAGLQGPAFF
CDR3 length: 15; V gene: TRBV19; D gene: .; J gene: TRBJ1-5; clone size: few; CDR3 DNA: TGTGCCACTAGATGGGTTGAAGGGTGGAATCAGCCCCAGCATTTT; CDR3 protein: CATRWVEGWNQPQHF
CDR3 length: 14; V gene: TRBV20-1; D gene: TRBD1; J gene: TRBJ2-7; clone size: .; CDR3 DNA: TGCAGTGCTAGAGATTGGACAGGGTACGACGAGCAGTACTTC; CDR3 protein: CSARDWTGYDEQYF
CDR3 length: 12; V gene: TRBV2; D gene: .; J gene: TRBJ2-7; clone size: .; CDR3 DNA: TGTGCCAGCCAACAGGACACCTACGAGCAGTACTTC; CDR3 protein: CASQQDTYEQYF
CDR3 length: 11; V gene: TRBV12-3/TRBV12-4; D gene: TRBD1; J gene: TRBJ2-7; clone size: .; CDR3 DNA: TGTGCCAGCAGTTCCCGGACAGGCCTGAACTTC; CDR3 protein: CASSSRTGLNF
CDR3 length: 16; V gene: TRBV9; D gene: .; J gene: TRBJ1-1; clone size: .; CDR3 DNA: TGTGCCAGCAGCCAAAATGAGCAACTCAGAACGGCTGAAGCTTTCTTT; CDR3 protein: CASSQNEQLRTAEAFF
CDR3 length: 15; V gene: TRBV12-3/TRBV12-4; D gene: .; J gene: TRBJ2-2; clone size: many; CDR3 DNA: TGTGCCAGCAGTTCAGGCGGACCGAACACCGGGGAGCTGTTTTTT; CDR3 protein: CASSSGGPNTGELFF
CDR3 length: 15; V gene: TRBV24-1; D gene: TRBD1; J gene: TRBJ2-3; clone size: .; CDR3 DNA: TGTGCCACCAGTGTTGGGCAGGGGGCAGCAGATACGCAGTATTTT; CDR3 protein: CATSVGQGAADTQYF
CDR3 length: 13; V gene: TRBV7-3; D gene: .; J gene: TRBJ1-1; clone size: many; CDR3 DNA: TGTGCCAGCAGCTCATTAGGGGGCACTGAAGCTTTCTTT; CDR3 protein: CASSSLGGTEAFF
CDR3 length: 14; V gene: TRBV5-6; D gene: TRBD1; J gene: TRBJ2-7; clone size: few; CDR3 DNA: TGTGCCAGCAAGGACGGGGACAGGGTCCACGAGCAGTACTTC; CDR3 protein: CASKDGDRVHEQYF
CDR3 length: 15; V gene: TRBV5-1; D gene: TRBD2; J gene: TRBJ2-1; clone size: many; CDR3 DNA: TGCGCCAGCAGCTTGATGACTAGCGGGAGCAATGAGCAGTTCTTC; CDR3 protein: CASSLMTSGSNEQFF
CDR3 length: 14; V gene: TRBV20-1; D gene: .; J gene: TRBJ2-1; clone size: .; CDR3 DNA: TGCAGTCCTATTCAGTGGGCCCGCTACAATGAGCAGTTCTTC; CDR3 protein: CSPIQWARYNEQFF
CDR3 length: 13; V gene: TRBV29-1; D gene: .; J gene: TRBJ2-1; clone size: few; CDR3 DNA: TGCAGCGTTGTAGAGGCGGTGCATACGAAGCAGTTCTTC; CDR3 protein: CSVVEAVHTKQFF
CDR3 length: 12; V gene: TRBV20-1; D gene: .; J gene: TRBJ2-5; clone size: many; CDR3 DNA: TGCAGTGCTAGAATGCTAGCAGAGACCCAGTACTTC; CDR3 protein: CSARMLAETQYF
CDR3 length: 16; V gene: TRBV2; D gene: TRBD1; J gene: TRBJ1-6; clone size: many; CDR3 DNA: TGTGCCAGCAGGGCCTCAGGGGGTTTAAGAGATTCACCCCTCCACTTT; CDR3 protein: CASRASGGLRDSPLHF
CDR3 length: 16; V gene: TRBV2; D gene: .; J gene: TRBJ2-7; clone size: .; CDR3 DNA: TGTGCCAGCAGTGCCCCGGAAGACAGTTTCACCTACGAGCAGTACTTC; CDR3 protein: CASSAPEDSFTYEQYF
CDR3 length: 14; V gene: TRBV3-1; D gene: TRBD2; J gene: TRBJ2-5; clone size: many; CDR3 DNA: TGTGCCAGCAGCCAAATAGGACTAGTGGAGACCCAGTACTTC; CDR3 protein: CASSQIGLVETQYF
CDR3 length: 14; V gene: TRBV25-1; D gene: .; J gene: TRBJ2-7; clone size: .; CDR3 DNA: TGTGCCAGCAGAGGGGGATCCGTCTTCGCCGAGCAGTACTTC; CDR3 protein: CASRGGSVFAEQYF
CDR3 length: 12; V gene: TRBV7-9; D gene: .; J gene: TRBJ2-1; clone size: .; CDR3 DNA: TGTGCCAGCAGCTCTGGCCGGGATGAGCAGTTCTTC; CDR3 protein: CASSSGRDEQFF
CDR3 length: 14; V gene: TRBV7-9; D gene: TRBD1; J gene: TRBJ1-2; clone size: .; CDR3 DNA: TGTGCCAGCAGGGCAGGGGGCAGCGACTATGGCTACACCTTC; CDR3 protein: CASRAGGSDYGYTF
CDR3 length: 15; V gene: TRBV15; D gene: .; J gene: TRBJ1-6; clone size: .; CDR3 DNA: TGTGCCACCAGCAGAGATTCGGACAGCCCTTCACCCCTCCACTTT; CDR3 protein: CATSRDSDSPSPLHF
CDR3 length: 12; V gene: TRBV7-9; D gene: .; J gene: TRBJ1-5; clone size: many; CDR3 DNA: TGTGCCAGCAGCCCAGACACTCAGCCCCAGCATTTT; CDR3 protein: CASSPDTQPQHF
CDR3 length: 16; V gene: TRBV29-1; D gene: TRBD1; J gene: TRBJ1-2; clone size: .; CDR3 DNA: TGCAGCGTTGAACCCCGGACAGGAGTTCTGGTCTATGGCTACACCTTC; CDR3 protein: CSVEPRTGVLVYGYTF
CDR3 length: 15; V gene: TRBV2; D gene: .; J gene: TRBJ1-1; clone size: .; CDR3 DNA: TGTGCCAGCAGTGAATCCCGGGGGACGGCCACTGAAGCTTTCTTT; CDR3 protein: CASSESRGTATEAFF
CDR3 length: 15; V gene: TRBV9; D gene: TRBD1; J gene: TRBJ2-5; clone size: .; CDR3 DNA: TGTGCCAGCAGCGGACAGACAGGGGGGAAAGAGACCCAGTACTTC; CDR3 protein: CASSGQTGGKETQYF
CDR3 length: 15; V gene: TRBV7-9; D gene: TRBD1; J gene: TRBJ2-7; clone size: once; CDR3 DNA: TGTGCCAGCAGCGAGGAGGGACAGGTGGCCTACGAGCAGTACTTC; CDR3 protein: CASSEEGQVAYEQYF
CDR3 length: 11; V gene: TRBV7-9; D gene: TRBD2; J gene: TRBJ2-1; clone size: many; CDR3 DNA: TGTGCCAGCAGCCCCGGGACTAGTCAGTTCTTC; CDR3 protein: CASSPGTSQFF
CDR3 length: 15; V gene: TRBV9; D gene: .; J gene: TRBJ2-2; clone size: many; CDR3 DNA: TGTGCCAGCAGCGTAGGGGCTACATACACCGGGGAGCTGTTTTTT; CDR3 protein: CASSVGATYTGELFF
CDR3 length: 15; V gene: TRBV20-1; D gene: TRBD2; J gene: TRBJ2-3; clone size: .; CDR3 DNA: TGCAGTGCTAGAGATGGTGCTAGCGGCGCAGATACGCAGTATTTT; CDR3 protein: CSARDGASGADTQYF
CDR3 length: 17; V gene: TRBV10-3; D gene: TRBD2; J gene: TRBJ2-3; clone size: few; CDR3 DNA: TGTGCCATCAGTGATACTAGCGGGAAGCCTAGCACAGATACGCAGTATTTT; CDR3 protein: CAISDTSGKPSTDTQYF